A selection of T cell receptor beta chains follows, all from one sample in a study of CD8+ T cells in alopecia areata. TCRdb keeps only in-frame clones here, not all; method: immunoSEQ multiplex PCR. The repertoire holds roughly 120,000 clones, around three fifths seen once, with roughly 3.5% in the top ten. Sequencing used CD4+ T cells sorted from blood, obtained at week 24, from a patient treated with tofacitinib. The source is a human donor with alopecia areata. CDR3s include the opening cysteine and the closing phenylalanine or tryptophan. Fields, in order: V gene, clone size, J gene, D gene, CDR3 DNA, CDR3 protein. The D gene is left open where the match is weak. Rows may omit the clone size; those that give it use once, few, many or a size class.

TRBV11-2	NA	TRBJ2-2	TRBD2	TGTGCCAGCAGCACTAGCGGGAACACCGGGGAGCTGTTTTTT	CASSTSGNTGELFF
TRBV7-2	NA	TRBJ2-7	TRBD2	TGTGCCAGCAGCCCGCAGACTAGCGGGGGCCGTCGGGAGCAGTACTTC	CASSPQTSGGRREQYF
TRBV30	NA	TRBJ1-6	TRBD1	TGTGCCTGGAGTGTACTTACAGGGGGTTCACCCCTCCACTTT	CAWSVLTGGSPLHF
TRBV10-2	few	TRBJ1-2	NA	TGCGCCAGCAGTGACGGGATCAACTATGGCTACACCTTC	CASSDGINYGYTF
TRBV9	NA	TRBJ2-5	NA	TGTGCCAGCAGCCTCAGGACAAACCAAGAGACCCAGTACTTC	CASSLRTNQETQYF
TRBV29-1	NA	TRBJ2-7	TRBD1	TGCAGCGCCGGACAGGGGACCACCTACGAGCAGTACTTC	CSAGQGTTYEQYF
TRBV19	few	TRBJ1-1	TRBD1	TGTGCCAGTAGTGGGGACAGATCGAACACTGAAGCTTTCTTT	CASSGDRSNTEAFF
TRBV15	NA	TRBJ2-6	TRBD1	TGTGCCACCAGCGGACCGGACAGGGTCCCCTCTGGGGCCAACGTCCTGACTTTC	CATSGPDRVPSGANVLTF
TRBV18	NA	TRBJ2-7	NA	TGTGCCAGCTCCGAGAGGTCCAGCTCCTACGAGCAGTACTTC	CASSERSSSYEQYF
TRBV10-3	few	TRBJ1-6	NA	TGTGCCATCACCAGGGAAGGGAATTCACCCCTCCACTTT	CAITREGNSPLHF
TRBV29-1	NA	TRBJ2-2	TRBD1	TGCAGCGCGGACAGGGGACCGAACACCGGGGAGCTGTTTTTT	CSADRGPNTGELFF
TRBV29-1	NA	TRBJ1-2	NA	TGCAGCGTCTGGTCCGTTTCTGGCTACACCTTC	CSVWSVSGYTF
TRBV6-5	few	TRBJ2-7	NA	TGTGCCAGCAGTTACTCCCGCAGGGCGGGCGAGCAGTACTTC	CASSYSRRAGEQYF
TRBV19	once	TRBJ1-5	NA	TGTGCCAGTAGTATAATGGTAGGGGATCAGCCCCAGCATTTT	CASSIMVGDQPQHF
TRBV30	NA	TRBJ2-2	TRBD2	TGTGCCTGCCCACCAGGGAGTAGCGGGGGGTACACCGGGGAGCTGTTTTTT	CACPPGSSGGYTGELFF
TRBV5-6	NA	TRBJ2-4	TRBD2	TGTGCCAGCAGCGTCAGCGGGGGTAACATTCAGTACTTC	CASSVSGGNIQYF
TRBV7-9	once	TRBJ1-1	TRBD1	TGTGCCAGCAGCTACTGGACAGGGGGCGAGATGAACACTGAAGCTTTCTTT	CASSYWTGGEMNTEAFF
TRBV7-2	NA	TRBJ2-5	NA	TGTGCCAGCAGCAACAGGGTAGGGCCGCAAGAGACCCAGTACTTC	CASSNRVGPQETQYF
TRBV29-1	NA	TRBJ1-5	NA	TGCAGCGTTCTTCTCCATGGGGGTTCCGGCAATCAGCCCCAGCATTTT	CSVLLHGGSGNQPQHF
TRBV6-5	NA	TRBJ1-2	TRBD1	TGTGCCAGCAGTGCGGGACAGAGGAACTATGGCTACACCTTC	CASSAGQRNYGYTF
TRBV7-2	NA	TRBJ2-1	NA	TGTGCCAGCAGCTTGGGTGCCGGGTGGCATGAGCAGTTCTTC	CASSLGAGWHEQFF
TRBV30	few	TRBJ2-7	NA	TGTGCCTGGAGTAGGGGGACCAACTACGAGCAGTACTTC	CAWSRGTNYEQYF
TRBV7-9	NA	TRBJ1-2	NA	TGTGCCTCACGTACGGGGACTGGGGACTATGGCTACACCTTC	CASRTGTGDYGYTF
TRBV7-2	NA	TRBJ1-5	TRBD1	TGTGCCAGCAGCTTAGGGACAGGGGGGAATCAGCCCCAGCATTTT	CASSLGTGGNQPQHF
TRBV30	few	TRBJ2-3	NA	TGTGCCTGGAGTAGACTCCAGAGCACAGATACGCAGTATTTT	CAWSRLQSTDTQYF
TRBV5-1	NA	TRBJ2-5	TRBD1	TGCGCCAGCAGCTACGGGACAGGGGTTCGGGAGACCCAGTACTTC	CASSYGTGVRETQYF
TRBV7-9	once	TRBJ2-3	TRBD2	TGTGCCAGCAGCTTCTTAGCGGGGAGTCCCCGAATCACAGATACGCAGTATTTT	CASSFLAGSPRITDTQYF
TRBV29-1	few	TRBJ2-3	TRBD2	TGCAGCGCCCTACTAGCGGGGGTTCCCACAGATACGCAGTATTTT	CSALLAGVPTDTQYF
TRBV7-2	NA	TRBJ1-5	NA	TGTGCCAGCAGCTTACGCGATCAGCCCCAGCATTTT	CASSLRDQPQHF
TRBV5-1	few	TRBJ1-1	NA	TGCGCCAGCAGCTTGTGGGCAGCGAACACTGAAGCTTTCTTT	CASSLWAANTEAFF
TRBV7-3	few	TRBJ2-1	TRBD2	TGTGCCAGCAGCTTGACTAGCGGGGGAAACTACAATGAGCAGTTCTTC	CASSLTSGGNYNEQFF
TRBV30	NA	TRBJ2-4	NA	TGTGCCTGGAACCGCCCGGGCCGGGACATTCAGTACTTC	CAWNRPGRDIQYF
TRBV7-2	few	TRBJ1-2	NA	TGTGCCAGCAGCTTAGATAGGGTCAATGGCTACACCTTC	CASSLDRVNGYTF
TRBV9	NA	TRBJ1-3	NA	TGTGCCAGCAGCGCGGGGGATTACTCTGGAAACACCATATATTTT	CASSAGDYSGNTIYF
TRBV29-1	NA	TRBJ1-4	NA	TGCAGCGTTTTAACTAATGAAAAACTGTTTTTT	CSVLTNEKLFF
TRBV5-1	NA	TRBJ1-1	NA	TGCGCCAGCAGCTTCGGGGGAACAGGGATGAACACTGAAGCTTTCTTT	CASSFGGTGMNTEAFF
TRBV15	NA	TRBJ2-1	NA	TGTGCCACCCGCAACTTAATGGGATTAAATGAGCAGTTCTTC	CATRNLMGLNEQFF
TRBV30	NA	TRBJ1-1	NA	TGTGCCTGTACAGGTTTCACTGAAGCTTTCTTT	CACTGFTEAFF
TRBV5-6	few	TRBJ1-6	NA	TGTGCCAGCAGTCGTGATAGGGGGTCACCCCTCCACTTT	CASSRDRGSPLHF
TRBV2	few	TRBJ2-5	NA	TGTGCCAGCCACGCAACCGGGGGAAAGACCCAGTACTTC	CASHATGGKTQYF
TRBV5-8	NA	TRBJ2-5	TRBD2	TGTGCCAGCAGCTTGGCTACACTAGCGGGGTTCCAAGAGACCCAGTACTTC	CASSLATLAGFQETQYF
TRBV15	NA	TRBJ2-5	NA	TGTGCCACCAGCAGAGGGGATTTCCAAGAGACCCAGTACTTC	CATSRGDFQETQYF
TRBV29-1	NA	TRBJ1-6	TRBD1	TGCAGCGTTGGGACAGGGATAAATTCACCCCTCCACTTT	CSVGTGINSPLHF
TRBV5-1	NA	TRBJ2-7	TRBD1	TGCGCCAGCAGCCGTACACCGGGACAGAGAACCTACGAGCAGTACTTC	CASSRTPGQRTYEQYF